This T cell receptor (beta chain) stems from a study of shared clonotypes between healthy human individuals. Study-wide findings and caveats: Across a few donors, naive CD4 shared approximately 4.5%, naive CD8 around 3.8%, memory CD4 roughly 2.4%, memory CD8 approximately 0.4%. Since donors were few, the genetic and exposure-history diversity represented was limited.

Repertoires were generated with immunoSEQ multiplex PCR, while TCRdb's copy carries only in-frame clones and drops some. The sample records roughly 2.5 million clones, over 85% being singletons. This CDR3 comprises 12 residues. Germline V gene lookup returns CDR1 MNHEY and CDR2 SVGAGI. Trimming pared 6 bases from V and 13 bases from J, leaving 16 bases between. As to this clone: Its antigen is not known.

The chain joins TRBV6-5 to TRBJ1-3; a possible D gene is TRBD1 (6 bases). The source material was naive CD4+ T cells sorted from blood. Subset indicated: CD45RA+ positively selected. The source of this sequence is a man between 18 and 35 years old in good health. The CDR3 protein is CASRSTVDRIYF. The CDR3, as DNA: TGTGCCAGCAGATCCACCGTCGACAGGATATATTTT.